This T cell receptor beta chain was identified in a study of T cell responses to AZD1222 COVID-19 vaccine. With 6 bases removed from V and 2 bases from J, the gap between germline ends came to 10 bases. The CDR3 runs to 13 residues. Germline V gene sequence: CDR1 MNHEY, CDR2 SVGAGI. The protocol was immunoSEQ multiplex PCR, while the TCRdb copy is restricted to in-frame clones and leaves out a portion. The table lists more than 95,000 clones, about 89% of them singletons, with approximately 7.5% in the top ten. As concerns this clone: Its antigen is still unknown.

Study results and caveats: Reportedly, nearly half of unique spike TCRs recognized epitopes outside B.1.351/B.1.1.7 mutations. Most donors were white British, females outnumbered males, and clonal diversity was possibly underestimated.

The chain links TRBV6-5 to TRBJ1-1; D is possibly TRBD1 (5 bases). This receptor was identified in an adult in good health. The material sequenced was peripheral blood, taken on day 0 of AZD1222 vaccination. The CDR3, as DNA: TGTGCCAGCAGGACAGCAAGTAACACTGAAGCTTTCTTT. Protein: CASRTASNTEAFF.